The TCR beta chain under discussion was sequenced for a study of blood T cell repertoires in COVID-19. In the study overall: Nucleic acid was either cDNA or gDNA, and it came from T cells, B-cell-depleted T cells, or PBMCs.

V lost 2 bases to trimming and J lost 0 bases, with 8 bases between them. There are 15 residues in the CDR3. Germline CDR1 GTSNPN, CDR2 SVGIG (reference sequence). Assay used: immunoSEQ multiplex PCR; TCRdb lists only in-frame clones, some missing. The data contain 120,000 or so clones, around 74% of them singletons. The sequenced sample was peripheral blood. The clonotype originates from a man in his 60s with acute or convalescent COVID-19. The rearrangement links TRBV30 to TRBJ2-6; TRBD1 might be the D (5 bases). Written as DNA, the CDR3 is TGTGCCTGGAGTCAGGACACCTCTGGGGCCAACGTCCTGACTTTC. Translating it yields CAWSQDTSGANVLTF.